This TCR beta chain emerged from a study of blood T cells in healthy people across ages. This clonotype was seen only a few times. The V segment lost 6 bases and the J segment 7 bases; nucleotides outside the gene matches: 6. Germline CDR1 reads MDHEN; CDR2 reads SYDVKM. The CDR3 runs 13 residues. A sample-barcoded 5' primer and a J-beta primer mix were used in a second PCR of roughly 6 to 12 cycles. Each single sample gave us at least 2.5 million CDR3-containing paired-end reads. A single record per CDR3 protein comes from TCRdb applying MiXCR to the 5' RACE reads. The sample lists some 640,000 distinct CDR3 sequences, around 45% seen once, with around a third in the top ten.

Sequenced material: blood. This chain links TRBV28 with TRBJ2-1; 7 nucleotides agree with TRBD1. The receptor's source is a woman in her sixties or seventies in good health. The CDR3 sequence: CASSSYRGNEQFF. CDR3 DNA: TGTGCCAGCAGCTCATACAGGGGAAATGAGCAGTTCTTC.